A selection of T cell receptor beta chains follows, all from one sample in a study of T cell changes during pregnancy in multiple sclerosis. Profiled with immunoSEQ multiplex PCR; TCRdb holds only in-frame clones, not every one. The data hold around 80,000 clones, with 80% to 95% observed a single time. The sequencing here drew on peripheral blood, taken before pregnancy. The origin of the receptors is a female donor with multiple sclerosis, enrolled in a pregnancy study. The conserved cysteine and the conserved F or W are not part of the CDR3 here.

J,V,CDR3
TRBJ2-7,TRBV7-2,ASSLTSGAYEQY
TRBJ2-1,TRBV28,AAGTDYNEQF
TRBJ1-2,TRBV30,AGGLYGYT
TRBJ2-3,TRBV12-5,ASGSMPGQLTDTQY
TRBJ1-1,TRBV28,ASSTTGLVTEAF
TRBJ1-3,TRBV7-9,ASSSQGNTIY
TRBJ2-6,TRBV6-1,ASSHTGGNVLT
TRBJ2-3,TRBV4-3,ASSQDLGLAGGPVTDTQY
TRBJ2-1,TRBV4-3,ASSQGPGLAVPVSYNEQF
TRBJ2-5,TRBV25-1,ASSLYGRALETQY
TRBJ2-1,TRBV5-6,ASSHMTSGGTYNEQF
TRBJ2-7,TRBV5-1,ASRREASGYEQY
TRBJ1-4,TRBV7-2,ASSLWGTGWNEKLF
TRBJ2-1,TRBV7-2,ASSLEGGRNEQF
TRBJ2-2,TRBV7-9,ASSLALSGSYTGELF
TRBJ2-7,TRBV5-1,ASSLVQGHEQY
TRBJ2-7,TRBV7-8,ASSPRLAESYEQY
TRBJ2-3,TRBV28,ASSPTSGNGVTQY
TRBJ2-1,TRBV18,ASSRGSNEQF
TRBJ2-2,TRBV9,ASSVNPGTAGELF
TRBJ2-1,TRBV15,ATSRARGGAGFFYNEQF
TRBJ2-7,TRBV27,ASRDRGLYEQY
TRBJ2-2,TRBV29-1,SVEGLNTGELF
TRBJ2-1,TRBV6-7,ASSYWGGRAIDEQF
TRBJ2-2,TRBV19,ASSIVRVLDTGELF
TRBJ1-4,TRBV7-9,ASSRSRGGGPNEKLF
TRBJ1-1,TRBV11-2,ASSLVLGGTEAF
TRBJ2-3,TRBV15,ATSRDPSDTQY
TRBJ1-2,TRBV5-6,ASSSDRWQVYGYT
TRBJ2-7,TRBV2,ASSDGGSLYEQY
TRBJ2-5,TRBV10-3,AISREHGEETQY
TRBJ2-1,TRBV25-1,ASSEPGIGNEQF
TRBJ2-7,TRBV5-1,ASSLAGGWEQY
TRBJ2-7,TRBV28,ASSSYSGTGSYEQY
TRBJ2-7,TRBV11-2,ASSSQRYEQY
TRBJ2-2,TRBV27,ASSAVGELF
TRBJ2-1,TRBV19,ASSQGFGINEQF
TRBJ1-1,TRBV11-2,ASSLLSRTEAF
TRBJ2-7,TRBV19,ASSIGPGSYEQY
TRBJ2-2,TRBV4-3,ASSQGPSGNTGELF
TRBJ2-3,TRBV10-3,AISALAGEGTQY
TRBJ2-2,TRBV30,AWGDWGSTGELF
TRBJ2-7,TRBV2,ASSGGAGVFEQY
TRBJ2-3,TRBV28,ASRMLEQLSSTDTQY
TRBJ1-3,TRBV4-3,ASSQVPTGEYGNTIY
TRBJ2-3,TRBV7-8,ASSYGGSVDTQY
TRBJ2-2,TRBV9,ASSFQGLAGNTGELF
TRBJ2-4,TRBV11-2,ASSPGLVGGIQY
TRBJ2-7,TRBV4-3,ASSQDPQRPPYEQY
TRBJ2-3,TRBV7-2,ASSAGLAGTSTDTQY
TRBJ1-1,TRBV2,ASSVAGNTEAF
TRBJ1-1,TRBV7-9,ASSFQDTEAF